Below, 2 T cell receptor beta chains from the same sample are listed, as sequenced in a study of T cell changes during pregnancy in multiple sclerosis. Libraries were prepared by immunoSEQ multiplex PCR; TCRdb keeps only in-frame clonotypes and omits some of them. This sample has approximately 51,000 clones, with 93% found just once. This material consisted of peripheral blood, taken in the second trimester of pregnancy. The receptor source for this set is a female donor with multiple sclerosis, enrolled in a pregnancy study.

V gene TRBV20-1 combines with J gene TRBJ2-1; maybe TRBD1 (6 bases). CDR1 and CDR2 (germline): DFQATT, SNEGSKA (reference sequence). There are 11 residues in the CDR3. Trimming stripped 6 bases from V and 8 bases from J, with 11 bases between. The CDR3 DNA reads TGCAGTGCCCCACAGGGCTATGAGCAGTTCTTC. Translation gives CSAPQGYEQFF.

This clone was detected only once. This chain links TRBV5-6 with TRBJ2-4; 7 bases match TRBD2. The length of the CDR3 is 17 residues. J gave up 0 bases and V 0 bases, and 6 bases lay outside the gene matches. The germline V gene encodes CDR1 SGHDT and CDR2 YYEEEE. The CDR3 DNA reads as TGTGCCAGCAGCTTGGGGGGGACTACCCTAGCCAAAAACATTCAGTACTTC. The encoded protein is CASSLGGTTLAKNIQYF. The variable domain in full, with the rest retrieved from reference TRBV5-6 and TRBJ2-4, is DAGVTQSPTHLIKTRGQQVTLRCSPKSGHDTVSWYQQALGQGPQFIFQYYEEEERQRGNFPDRFSGHQFPNYSSELNVNALLLGDSALYLCASSLGGTTLAKNIQYFGAGTRLSVL.